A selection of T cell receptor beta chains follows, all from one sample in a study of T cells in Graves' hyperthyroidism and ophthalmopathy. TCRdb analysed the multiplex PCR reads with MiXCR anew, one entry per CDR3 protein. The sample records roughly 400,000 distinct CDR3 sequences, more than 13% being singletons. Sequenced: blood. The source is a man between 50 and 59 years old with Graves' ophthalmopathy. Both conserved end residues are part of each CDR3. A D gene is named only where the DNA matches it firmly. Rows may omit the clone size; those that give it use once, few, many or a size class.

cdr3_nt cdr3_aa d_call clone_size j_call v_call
TGCAGCGTACTACGAAGAGGCGCCCAAGAGACCCAGTACTTC CSVLRRGAQETQYF NA few TRBJ2-5 TRBV29-1
TGTGCCAGCAGCGGGGTAGCGGGAGGTATCTCCTACGAGCAGTACTTC CASSGVAGGISYEQYF TRBD2 few TRBJ2-7 TRBV5-4
TGCGCCAGCAGCCACACTAGCGGGAGCGCCCTCTACGAGCAGTACTTC CASSHTSGSALYEQYF TRBD2 NA TRBJ2-7 TRBV5-1
TGTGCCAGCAGTGAACTCAGTACAGCCACTGAAGCTTTCTTT CASSELSTATEAFF NA many TRBJ1-1 TRBV2
TGCGCCAGCAGCCTGATGGGGACAGCGCCCTATGGCTACACCTTC CASSLMGTAPYGYTF TRBD1 NA TRBJ1-2 TRBV4-1
TGTGCCAGCACCATCTCCTGGCATCGGAGCTCCTATAATTCACCCCTCCACTTT CASTISWHRSSYNSPLHF NA few TRBJ1-6 TRBV6-2/TRBV6-3
TGTGCCGCTCAGTACGGGGGGATCGCAGATACGCAGTATTTT CAAQYGGIADTQYF TRBD2 many TRBJ2-3 TRBV30
TGCAGTGCCCGACAGGGGAACTATGGCTACACCTTC CSARQGNYGYTF TRBD1 few TRBJ1-2 TRBV20-1
TGCAGCGTTGAAGCCCCAGCGGGAGTAGGGGAGACCCAGTACTTC CSVEAPAGVGETQYF TRBD2 many TRBJ2-5 TRBV29-1
TGTGCCAGCAGCTCCGGGACTAGCGGGAGCGCCCTCCTCTACAATGAGCAGTTCTTC CASSSGTSGSALLYNEQFF TRBD2 few TRBJ2-1 TRBV7-2
TGTGCCAGGAGGAGGGCATACGAGCAGTACTTC CARRRAYEQYF NA many TRBJ2-7 TRBV6-1
TGCGCCAGCAGCGGACTAGCGGGAGGGCCTAAGAATGAGCAGTTCTTC CASSGLAGGPKNEQFF TRBD2 NA TRBJ2-1 TRBV10-1
TGTGCCAGCACACCTAGCGGGAGTTACAATGAGCAGTTCTTC CASTPSGSYNEQFF TRBD2 NA TRBJ2-1 TRBV12-3/TRBV12-4
TGTGCCTGGATTCCCCCTCCGAGACAGGGAGGCTACACCTTC CAWIPPPRQGGYTF TRBD1 many TRBJ1-2 TRBV30
TGCGCCAGCAGCTTGGGTAGTTACACAGATACGCAGTATTTT CASSLGSYTDTQYF NA NA TRBJ2-3 TRBV5-1
TGCGCCAGCAGCGGCCGAAACCCGAACACTGAAGCTTTCTTT CASSGRNPNTEAFF NA few TRBJ1-1 TRBV4-1
TGTGCCAGCAGCCGGACAGGTCTTAACAATGAGCAGTTCTTC CASSRTGLNNEQFF TRBD1 once TRBJ2-1 TRBV5-4
TGTGCCAGCAGCTTAACTGCAGGGGGTGAAAAACTGTTTTTT CASSLTAGGEKLFF TRBD1 NA TRBJ1-4 TRBV7-9
TGTGCCAGCAGCTTAAGACAGGGGCTGTACTTC CASSLRQGLYF TRBD1 NA TRBJ2-7 TRBV6-1
TGCAGTGCCCCGGACACCGGGGACACTGAAGCTTTCTTT CSAPDTGDTEAFF NA many TRBJ1-1 TRBV20-1
TGCGCCAGCAGCCACCAAATGTGGCAGCCCCAGCATTTT CASSHQMWQPQHF NA NA TRBJ1-5 TRBV4-1
TGTGCCAGCAGCCATGGACAGAGAAATGGCTACACCTTC CASSHGQRNGYTF NA many TRBJ1-2 TRBV7-9
TGTGCCAGCAGCGTTGGACACTCTGACGAGCAGTACTTC CASSVGHSDEQYF NA NA TRBJ2-7 TRBV9
TGTGCCAGCAGTATGACTAGCACCGGGGAGCTGTTTTTT CASSMTSTGELFF NA few TRBJ2-2 TRBV6-1
TGTGCCAGCAGCCAAACCACCTACGAGCAGTACTTC CASSQTTYEQYF NA many TRBJ2-7 TRBV3-1
TGTGCCAGCAGCGTAGCAGCAGCTCCCACCGGGGAGCTGTTTTTT CASSVAAAPTGELFF NA NA TRBJ2-2 TRBV9
TGCGCCAGCAGGGGCGACAGCTATGGCTACACCTTC CASRGDSYGYTF NA NA TRBJ1-2 TRBV5-1
TGTGCCAGCATATATGGGGGCCCGACGGTGGATACGCAGTATTTT CASIYGGPTVDTQYF NA many TRBJ2-3 TRBV6-1
TGTGCCAGCAGTACCATTAGTGGGTGGGCTTTCTTT CASSTISGWAFF NA many TRBJ1-1 TRBV12-3/TRBV12-4
TGCGCCAGCAGCTTGATGACAGGGTCGTACGAGCAGTACTTC CASSLMTGSYEQYF TRBD1 NA TRBJ2-7 TRBV5-1
TGCGCCAGCAGCCCGGGACAGCCACAAGAGACCCAGTACTTC CASSPGQPQETQYF TRBD1 NA TRBJ2-5 TRBV5-1